Below are 24 T cell receptor beta chains sequenced from a single sample in a study of blood T cell repertoires in COVID-19 (dated by TCRdb to the early 2020s). The library was built by means of the immunoSEQ multiplex PCR assay. The source is immuneACCESS, and TCRdb retained only in-frame sequences with V and J called. Part of the clones is not carried over; for the studies checked, unresolved V genes explain less than half of this, and the remainder is unexplained. The sample profile shows about 230,000 clones; 80% to 90% of them were found once. In total, the top ten clones hold more than 6.5% of the sample. The sample consisted of peripheral blood. Source of these receptors: a man between 40 and 49 years old with active or convalescent COVID-19.

The chain recombines TRBV5-6 with TRBJ2-7; 8 bases fit TRBD1. Germline CDR1 and CDR2: SGHDT and YYEEEE. Trimming cost V 0 bases and J 7 bases; bases outside gene matches: 12. The CDR3 spans 16 residues. The CDR3 loop reads CASSLALGQGVGEQYF. The CDR3 bases are TGTGCCAGCAGCTTGGCGCTAGGACAGGGAGTAGGGGAGCAGTACTTC.

V and J are TRBV12-5 and TRBJ1-1, with D possibly TRBD1 on 6 matching bases. Germline CDR1 LGHNT, CDR2 FRNRAP. V lost 2 bases and J lost 5, with 15 bases in between. The CDR3 has 15 amino acids. DNA of the CDR3: TGTGCTAGTGGTTTGAGGGACACCTGGAGAACTGAAGCTTTCTTT. Translation: CASGLRDTWRTEAFF.

In this sample, this clone turned up once. The V call is TRBV15, the J call TRBJ2-1; 13 nucleotides agree with TRBD2. The length of the CDR3 is 15 residues. Germline CDR1 reads LNHNV; CDR2 reads YYDKDF (reference sequence). Losses at the gene ends were 1 base for V and 10 bases for J; bases not matched to a gene: 4. The CDR3 bases are TGTGCCACCAGCAGAGGGACTAGCGGGGGAGTCGAGCAGTTCTTC. Translating gives CATSRGTSGGVEQFF.

The chain recombines TRBV30 with TRBJ1-2, with TRBD1 as a possible D gene (5 bases). This CDR3 spans 12 amino acids. V was pared by 6 bases and J by 1 base, with 9 bases between. Germline CDR1 GTSNPN, CDR2 SVGIG (reference sequence). The CDR3 bases are TGTGCCTGCCTGGACAATAACTATGGCTACACCTTC. It specifies CACLDNNYGYTF. Full variable domain (outside the CDR3, taken from reference TRBV30 and TRBJ1-2): SQTIHQWPATLVQPVGSPLSLECTVEGTSNPNLYWYRQAAGRGLQLLFYSVGIGQISSEVPQNLSASRPQDRQFILSSKKLLLSDSGFYLCACLDNNYGYTFGSGTRLTVV.

The J gene is TRBJ2-5, the V gene TRBV29-1, with TRBD2 identical over 13 bases. Germline assignment: CDR1 SQVTM and CDR2 ANQGSEA. The CDR3 is 14 residues long. V was pared by 6 bases and J by 5 bases, with 6 bases of the junction left unmatched. CDR3 DNA sequence: TGCAGCGTAGAACTAGCGGGGGGGCCGGAGACCCAGTACTTC. Translation: CSVELAGGPETQYF.

The V gene is TRBV28, the J gene TRBJ2-3, with 10 bases matching TRBD2. V lost 2 bases, J lost 4 bases, and 3 bases stayed unmatched. Germline V CDR1 and CDR2: MDHEN, SYDVKM. CDR3 length: 15 amino acids. CDR3 loop: CASSLAGTSADTQYF. The CDR3 DNA reads TGTGCCAGCAGTTTAGCCGGGACTAGCGCAGATACGCAGTATTTT. Full variable domain (missing parts from reference TRBV28 and TRBJ2-3): DVKVTQSSRYLVKRTGEKVFLECVQDMDHENMFWYRQDPGLGLRLIYFSYDVKMKEKGDIPEGYSVSREKKERFSLILESASTNQTSMYLCASSLAGTSADTQYFGPGTRLTVL.

This clone showed up just a few times. The chain has TRBV18 and TRBJ1-1; TRBD1 matches at 8 bases. The V gene end was trimmed by 3 bases and the J gene end by 0 bases; junction bases not matched to a gene: 3. Germline CDR1 and CDR2: KGHSH and LQKENI. CDR3 size: 15 residues. CDR3 sequence: CASSPRQGMNTEAFF. The CDR3 region has the DNA TGTGCCAGCTCACCCCGACAGGGGATGAACACTGAAGCTTTCTTT.

The chain recombines TRBV28 with TRBJ2-7, with a tentative D call TRBD1 (6 bases). Deletions cut 3 bases from V and 2 bases from J, with 14 bases between. The CDR3 runs to 15 residues. Germline V lookup: CDR1 MDHEN, CDR2 SYDVKM. This CDR3 reads CASSLTSAGAYEQYF. The CDR3 bases are TGTGCCAGCAGTTTGACTTCGGCAGGGGCCTACGAGCAGTACTTC.

The V and J genes are TRBV5-3 and TRBJ1-2; 7 bases map to TRBD1. TRBV5-3 is annotated as an ORF whose role is uncertain. Germline trimming cut 5 bases from V and 6 bases from J; bases unmatched to any gene: 7. The CDR3 runs 13 residues. The CDR3 coding sequence is TGTGCCAGAAGTAAAGGGGGCGCCGATGGCTACACCTTC. Translating it yields CARSKGGADGYTF.

The rearrangement uses TRBV5-6 and TRBJ1-5, with D uncertain. The germline V gene has CDR1 SGHDT and CDR2 YYEEEE. The CDR3 is 17 amino acids. V was pared by 2 bases and J by 0 bases, with 15 bases between. CDR3 loop: CASSFYGFGDSNQPQHF. CDR3 DNA: TGTGCCAGCAGCTTTTACGGATTCGGGGATAGCAATCAGCCCCAGCATTTT.

The chain recombines TRBV19 with TRBJ2-1; TRBD2 matches 7 bases. With V trimmed by 6 bases and J by 5 bases, 13 bases remained unmatched. This CDR3 has 16 amino acids. Germline CDR1 and CDR2: LNHDA and SQIVND (reference sequence). CDR3 in DNA: TGTGCCAGTAGCGGTGGACGCGGGAGATGGGACAATGAGCAGTTCTTC. This codes for CASSGGRGRWDNEQFF.

The rearrangement joins TRBV6-2 or TRBV6-3 to TRBJ2-1; TRBD2 agrees at 11 bases. The CDR3 length is 16 residues. Germline V gene lookup returns CDR1 MNHEY and CDR2 SVGEGT. Trimming took 6 bases from V and 6 from J; bases not matched to a gene: 10. This CDR3 reads CASSPLAGGPGNEQFF. In DNA, the CDR3 is TGTGCCAGCAGCCCTCTAGCGGGGGGTCCGGGCAATGAGCAGTTCTTC.

This clone was picked up a small number of times. This rearrangement joins TRBV6-1 to TRBJ1-4; TRBD1 aligns across 10 bases. CDR1 MNHNS and CDR2 SASEGT come from the germline V gene. Germline trimming cut 6 bases from V and 7 bases from J; bases unmatched to any gene: 2. CDR3 size: 13 residues. In DNA, the CDR3 is TGTGCCAGCAGCGGGACAGGGGTTGAAAAACTGTTTTTT. It is translated as CASSGTGVEKLFF.

The J gene is TRBJ1-4, the V gene TRBV10-3; 8 nucleotides align to TRBD1. Germline V lookup: CDR1 ENHRY, CDR2 SYGVKD. The CDR3 consists of 14 residues. The J segment lost 7 bases and the V segment lost 2 bases, leaving 3 bases of the junction unmatched. The CDR3 loop is CAISEQGAGEKLFF. The CDR3 DNA follows: TGTGCCATCAGTGAGCAGGGGGCCGGTGAAAAACTGTTTTTT.

The chain has TRBV5-1 and TRBJ1-3; 7 nucleotides match TRBD1. The germline V gene has CDR1 SGHRS and CDR2 YFSETQ. J lost 8 bases, V lost 4 bases, and 12 bases had no gene match. This CDR3 has 15 amino acids. The CDR3 coding sequence is TGCGCCAGCAGCCCCCAGGGGGGATCTAGGGACACCATATATTTT. Translated, it gives CASSPQGGSRDTIYF.

The rearrangement joins TRBV5-5 to TRBJ2-4, with TRBD1 identical over 10 bases. V shed 4 bases, J shed 6 bases, and the junction held 4 bases outside the gene matches. The CDR3 extends over 14 amino acids. Germline loops: CDR1 SGHKS, CDR2 YYEKEE (reference sequence). The CDR3 here is CASSTDRGVNIQYF. The CDR3 region has the DNA TGTGCCAGCAGCACGGACAGGGGGGTAAACATTCAGTACTTC.

J is TRBJ1-1 and V is TRBV30; D is uncertain. V was shortened by 5 bases and J by 1 base, with 11 bases between the two germline ends. The CDR3 sequence is 13 residues long. Germline loops: CDR1 GTSNPN, CDR2 SVGIG (reference sequence). The DNA of the CDR3 is TGTGCCTGGGGTAAGGACTGGAACACTGAAGCTTTCTTT. Residues: CAWGKDWNTEAFF.

V is TRBV30 and J is TRBJ1-1; D call uncertain. Trimming took 5 bases from V and 0 from J, leaving 10 bases between them. The CDR3 has 13 residues. Looked up from germline, CDR1 is GTSNPN and CDR2 is SVGIG (reference sequence). CDR3 residues: CAWVRQVNTEAFF. The CDR3 DNA reads as TGTGCCTGGGTTAGACAAGTGAACACTGAAGCTTTCTTT.

The V gene is TRBV30, the J gene TRBJ2-5; D possibly corresponds to TRBD1 (5 bases). Trimming took off 8 bases at V and 4 bases at J, with 14 bases between the two ends. The CDR3 loop spans 12 amino acids. Germline CDR1 is GTSNPN and CDR2 is SVGIG (reference sequence). The CDR3 DNA sequence: TGTGCCGTTTCAGGGTCCGGAGAGACCCAGTACTTC. Protein product: CAVSGSGETQYF.

The chain has TRBV2 and TRBJ2-2, with 7 bases lining up with TRBD2. Germline lookup yields CDR1 SNHLY and CDR2 FYNNEI. The J segment lost 4 bases and the V segment lost 3 bases, leaving 8 bases of the junction unmatched. The CDR3 consists of 16 residues. The CDR3 spells CASSERAGPGTGELFF. The CDR3 bases are TGTGCCAGCAGTGAGCGAGCGGGGCCGGGCACCGGGGAGCTGTTTTTT.

This clone was counted a few times. This chain uses TRBV11-3 with TRBJ2-5; the match to TRBD2 covers 7 bases. The germline V gene has CDR1 SGHNT and CDR2 YENEEA. V lost 3 bases to trimming and J lost 5 bases; unmatched junction nucleotides: 12. The CDR3 has 16 amino acids. CDR3 in DNA: TGTGCCAGCAGCTTCGTTGCGGGAGCGCGCGAGGAGACCCAGTACTTC. It is translated as CASSFVAGAREETQYF.

The V call is TRBV3-1 (or the pseudogene TRBV3-2), the J call TRBJ2-1; TRBD1 agrees at 9 bases. This CDR3 is 15 amino acids long. Looked up from germline, CDR1 is LGHDT and CDR2 is YNNKEL (reference sequence). The ends lost 4 bases at V and 6 bases at J; junction bases unmatched: 7. The CDR3 region is CASSPRDRAFNEQFF. In DNA, the CDR3 is TGTGCCAGCAGCCCCCGGGACAGGGCGTTCAATGAGCAGTTCTTC.

V is TRBV18 and J is TRBJ1-5, with D possibly TRBD1 on 6 matching bases. The CDR3 has 14 amino acids. The germline gives CDR1 KGHSH, CDR2 LQKENI. The germline V and J ends were trimmed by 4 bases and 3 bases, with 10 bases remaining between them. The CDR3 here is CASSLTGFNQPQHF. The DNA for the CDR3 is TGTGCCAGCTCACTAACAGGGTTCAATCAGCCCCAGCATTTT.

Written as DNA, the CDR3 is TGTGCCAGCAGCGTAGGACAGTACGATGAGCAGTTCTTC. This sequence encodes CASSVGQYDEQFF. This chain links TRBV9 with TRBJ2-1, with D possibly matching TRBD1 (5 bases). This CDR3 has 13 amino acids. Trimming stripped 0 bases from V and 8 bases from J, with 9 bases between. The V gene's germline CDR1 is SGDLS and CDR2 YYNGEE.